The 10 T cell receptor beta chains below were found in one sample sequenced in a study of T cell repertoires in cytomegalovirus infection. MiXCR, run by TCRdb on the reads, gives a single entry per CDR3 protein. The sample holds 250,000 to 300,000 distinct CDR3 sequences, approximately 9% seen once. What was sequenced was PBMCs. Receptors originate from a human donor in good health (CMV status not recorded). Some clones in this sample may be carry-over from other donors' samples.

The table lists this clonotype with a few counts. The chain combines TRBV4-1 with TRBJ2-7; TRBD1 matches 7 bases. After removal of 0 bases from V and 5 bases from J, the junction contained 13 bases not matched to a gene. This CDR3 has 17 amino acids. From germline, CDR1 is MGHRA and CDR2 YSYEKL. The CDR3 reads CASSQDYGNTGANEQYF. Here the CDR3 DNA reads TGCGCCAGCAGCCAAGATTATGGGAACACAGGGGCGAACGAGCAGTACTTC.

The genes are TRBV7-2 and TRBJ2-5; D call uncertain. The CDR3 is made up of 15 amino acids. CDR1 is SGHTA, CDR2 FQGNSA, per germline. V was pared by 7 bases and J by 1 base, with 16 bases between. The CDR3 sequence: CASTLPGTLQETQYF. DNA for the CDR3: TGTGCCAGCACCCTCCCCGGAACACTCCAAGAGACCCAGTACTTC.

This clonotype occurred a few times. J is TRBJ1-2 and V is TRBV20-1; the match to TRBD1 covers 12 bases. Per germline, CDR1 DFQATT and CDR2 SNEGSKA (reference sequence). The CDR3 is 13 amino acids. The CDR3 nucleotides are TGCATTTACGGGACAGGGGGCCTCGCTGGCTACACCTTC. Protein: CIYGTGGLAGYTF.

The V call is TRBV12-3 or TRBV12-4, the J call TRBJ1-5; no clear D. Trimming removed 5 bases from V and 6 bases from J, with 11 bases in between. The CDR3 loop spans 13 amino acids. CDR3 nucleotides: TGTGCCAGCAGTAACCGGGGAGGTCAGCCCCAGCATTTT. Translated, it gives CASSNRGGQPQHF.

This clonotype appeared many times. This chain uses TRBV7-2 with TRBJ1-6; D not resolved. Germline loops: CDR1 SGHTA, CDR2 FQGNSA. Between the trimmed V and J ends, which lost 3 bases and 4 bases, there was a span of 10 bases. There are 15 residues in the CDR3. The CDR3 sequence: CASSFLGGYNSPLHF. CDR3 sequence (DNA): TGTGCCAGCAGCTTCTTGGGCGGTTATAATTCACCCCTCCACTTT.

At least ten counts were recorded for this clonotype. V is TRBV7-8 and J is TRBJ2-7; D uncertain. The germline V and J ends were trimmed by 5 bases and 3 bases, with 11 bases remaining between them. Germline V lookup: CDR1 SGHVS, CDR2 FQNEAQ. The CDR3 length is 13 residues. The CDR3 loop is CASSPRVDYEQYF. The CDR3 DNA sequence: TGTGCCAGCAGCCCGCGCGTTGACTACGAGCAGTACTTC.

This clonotype has at least ten counts. The chain couples TRBV7-8 to TRBJ1-5; maybe TRBD1 (6 bases). V was clipped by 3 bases and J by 9 bases, with 24 bases between them. In germline, CDR1 is SGHVS, CDR2 FQNEAQ. This CDR3 has 17 amino acids. The CDR3 protein is CASSFIQTGPGFRPQHF. DNA for the CDR3: TGTGCCAGCAGCTTCATCCAGACAGGACCTGGCTTTCGGCCCCAGCATTTT.

This chain connects TRBV4-3 to TRBJ2-2, with 7 bases lining up with TRBD2. The V gene's germline CDR1 is LGHNA and CDR2 YSLEER. The CDR3 extends over 15 amino acids. The trim removed 5 bases at V and 6 bases at J, leaving 9 bases unmatched. DNA for the CDR3: TGCGCCAGCAGCATTGGCGGGAGAAACGCCGGGGAGCTGTTTTTT. It is translated as CASSIGGRNAGELFF.

Only a few counts were recorded for this clonotype. J is TRBJ1-5 and V is TRBV2; possible D gene TRBD1, 5 bases. Trimming pared 7 bases from V and 4 bases from J, leaving 17 bases between. There are 15 residues in the CDR3. Per germline, CDR1 SNHLY and CDR2 FYNNEI. CDR3 nucleotide sequence: TGTGCCAGCACCGTTCGGGGGTCAGGGAATCAGCCCCAGCATTTT. Its translation is CASTVRGSGNQPQHF.

This clonotype has ten or more counts. The chain couples TRBV7-2 to TRBJ1-1; 9 nucleotides line up with TRBD1. The CDR3 contains 14 residues. Germline V gene lookup returns CDR1 SGHTA and CDR2 FQGNSA. The J segment lost 6 bases and the V segment lost 5 bases, leaving 7 bases of the junction unmatched. Written as DNA, the CDR3 is TGTGCCAGCAGCGGACAGGGGAGGAGGGCTGAAGCTTTCTTT. Translation: CASSGQGRRAEAFF. Full variable domain (missing parts from reference TRBV7-2 and TRBJ1-1): GAGVSQSPSNKVTEKGKDVELRCDPISGHTALYWYRQSLGQGLEFLIYFQGNSAPDKSGLPSDRFSAERTGGSVSTLTIQRTQQEDSAVYLCASSGQGRRAEAFFGQGTRLTVV.